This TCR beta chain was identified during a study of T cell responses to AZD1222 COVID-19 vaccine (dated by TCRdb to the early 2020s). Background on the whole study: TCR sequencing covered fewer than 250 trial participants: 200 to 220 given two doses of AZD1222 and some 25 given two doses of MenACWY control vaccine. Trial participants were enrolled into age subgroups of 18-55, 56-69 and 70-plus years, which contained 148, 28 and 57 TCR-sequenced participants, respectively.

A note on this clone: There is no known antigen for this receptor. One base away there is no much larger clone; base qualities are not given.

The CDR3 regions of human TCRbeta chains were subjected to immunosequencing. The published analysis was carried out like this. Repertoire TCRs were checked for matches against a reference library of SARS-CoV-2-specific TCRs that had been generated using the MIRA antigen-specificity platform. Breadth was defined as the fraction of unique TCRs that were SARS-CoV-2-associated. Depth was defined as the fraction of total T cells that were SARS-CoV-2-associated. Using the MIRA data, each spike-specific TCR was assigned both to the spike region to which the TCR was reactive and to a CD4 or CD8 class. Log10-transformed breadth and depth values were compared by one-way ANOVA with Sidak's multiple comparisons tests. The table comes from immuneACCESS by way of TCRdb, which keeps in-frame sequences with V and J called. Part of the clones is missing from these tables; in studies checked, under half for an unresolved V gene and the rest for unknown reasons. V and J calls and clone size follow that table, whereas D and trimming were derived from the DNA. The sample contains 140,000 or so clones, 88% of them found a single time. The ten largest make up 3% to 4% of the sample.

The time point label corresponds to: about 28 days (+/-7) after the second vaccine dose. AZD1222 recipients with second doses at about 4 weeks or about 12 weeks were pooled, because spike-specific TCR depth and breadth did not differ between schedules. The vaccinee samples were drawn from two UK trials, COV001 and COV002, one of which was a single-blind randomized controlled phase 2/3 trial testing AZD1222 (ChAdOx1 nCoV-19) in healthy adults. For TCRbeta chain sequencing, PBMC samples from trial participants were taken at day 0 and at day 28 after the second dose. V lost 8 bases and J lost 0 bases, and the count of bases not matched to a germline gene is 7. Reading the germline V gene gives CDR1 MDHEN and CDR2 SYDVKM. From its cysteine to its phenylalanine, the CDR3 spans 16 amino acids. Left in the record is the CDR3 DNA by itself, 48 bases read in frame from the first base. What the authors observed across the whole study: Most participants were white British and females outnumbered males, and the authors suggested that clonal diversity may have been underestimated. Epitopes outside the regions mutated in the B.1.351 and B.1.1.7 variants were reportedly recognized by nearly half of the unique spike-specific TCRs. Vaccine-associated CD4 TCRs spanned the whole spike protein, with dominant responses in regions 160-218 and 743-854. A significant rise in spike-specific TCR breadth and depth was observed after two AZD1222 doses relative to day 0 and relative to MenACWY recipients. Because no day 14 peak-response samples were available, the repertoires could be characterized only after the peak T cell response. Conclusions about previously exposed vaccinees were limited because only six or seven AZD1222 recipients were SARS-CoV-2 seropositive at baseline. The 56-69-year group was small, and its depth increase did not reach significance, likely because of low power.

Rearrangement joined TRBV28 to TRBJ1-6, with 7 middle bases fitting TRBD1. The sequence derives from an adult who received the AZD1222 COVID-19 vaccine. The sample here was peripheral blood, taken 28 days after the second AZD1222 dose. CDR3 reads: CASHRGLSSYNSPLHF. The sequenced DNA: TGTGCCAGCCACAGGGGATTGAGCTCCTATAATTCACCCCTCCACTTT.